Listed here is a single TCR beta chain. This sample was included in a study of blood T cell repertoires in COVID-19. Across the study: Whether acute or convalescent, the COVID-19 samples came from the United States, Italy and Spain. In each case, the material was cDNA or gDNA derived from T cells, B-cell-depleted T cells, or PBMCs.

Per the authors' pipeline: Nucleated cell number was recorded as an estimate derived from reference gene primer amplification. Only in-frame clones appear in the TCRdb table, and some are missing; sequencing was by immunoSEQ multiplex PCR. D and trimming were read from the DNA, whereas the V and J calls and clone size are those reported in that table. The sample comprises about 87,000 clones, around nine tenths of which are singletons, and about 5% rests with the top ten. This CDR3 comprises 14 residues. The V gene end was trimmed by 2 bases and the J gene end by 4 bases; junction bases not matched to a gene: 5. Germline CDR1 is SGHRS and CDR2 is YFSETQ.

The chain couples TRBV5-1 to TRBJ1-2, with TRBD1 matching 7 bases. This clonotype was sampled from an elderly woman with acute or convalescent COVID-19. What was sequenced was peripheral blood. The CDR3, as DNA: TGCGCCAGCAGCTTTGGGGACAGAGGCTATGGCTACACCTTC. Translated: CASSFGDRGYGYTF.